The 9 T cell receptor beta chains listed next were all sequenced from one sample in a study of graft-versus-host responses after intestinal transplantation. The assay was immunoSEQ multiplex PCR, and TCRdb's table has in-frame clones only and misses some. The sample includes tens of thousands of clones, around 94% of them seen just once. Sequenced material: PBMCs, taken 16 days after intestinal transplant. These receptors originate from a human patient who received an intestinal transplant, so some T cells may come from the graft donor.

The rearrangement links TRBV13 to TRBJ1-1, with 7 bases fitting TRBD1. Germline V CDR1 and CDR2: PRHDT, FYEKMQ (reference sequence). Trimming removed 5 bases from V and 7 bases from J; junction bases left unmatched: 10. CDR3 length equals 14 residues. CDR3 bases: TGTGCCAGCAGCATTCAACAGGGGAGGGGTGAAGCTTTCTTT. As protein: CASSIQQGRGEAFF.

The chain joins TRBV28 to TRBJ2-1; D gene uncertain. V shed 2 bases and J shed 7 bases, with 12 bases lying between them. Germline V gene sequence: CDR1 MDHEN, CDR2 SYDVKM. The CDR3 has 14 amino acids. CDR3 in DNA: TGTGCCAGCAGTTTAATCCGGCTTCTGAATGAGCAGTTCTTC. This gives the protein CASSLIRLLNEQFF.

The chain recombines TRBV13 with TRBJ1-2; D not resolved. Germline CDR1 PRHDT, CDR2 FYEKMQ (reference sequence). This CDR3 has 15 residues. Trimming cost V 2 bases and J 2 bases, with 12 bases left between them. CDR3 loop: CASSLIPDTNYGYTF. The CDR3, as DNA: TGTGCCAGCAGCTTAATCCCTGACACCAACTATGGCTACACCTTC.

The chain has TRBV5-4 and TRBJ2-7; unclear D gene. The CDR3 has 12 amino acids. With 1 base removed from V and 4 bases from J, the gap between germline ends came to 6 bases. Per the germline V gene, CDR1 is SGHNT and CDR2 is YYREEE (reference sequence). CDR3 region: CASSLQEYEQYF. DNA of the CDR3: TGTGCCAGCAGCTTGCAGGAGTACGAGCAGTACTTC. The whole variable domain, remainder taken from reference TRBV5-4 and TRBJ2-7, is ETGVTQSPTHLIKTRGQQVTLRCSSQSGHNTVSWYQQALGQGPQFIFQYYREEENGRGNFPPRFSGLQFPNYSSELNVNALELDDSALYLCASSLQEYEQYFGPGTRLTVT.

The rearrangement joins TRBV27 to TRBJ2-1; 11 bases map to TRBD1. J was trimmed by 8 bases and V by 3 bases; bases with no gene match: 3. The length of the CDR3 is 14 residues. Germline V gene lookup returns CDR1 MNHEY and CDR2 SMNVEV (reference sequence). The CDR3 is CASSLGQGDYEQFF. The CDR3 bases are TGTGCCAGCAGTTTGGGACAGGGGGATTATGAGCAGTTCTTC.

The CDR3 nucleotides read TGTGCCAGTAGTATCGGGTCAGGGGGTGGCAATGAGCAGTTCTTC. Translated: CASSIGSGGGNEQFF. The V and J genes are TRBV19 and TRBJ2-1; 7 positions agree with TRBD1. The CDR3 extends over 15 amino acids. V lost 3 bases and J lost 6; bases outside the gene matches: 8. Germline-derived CDR1 and CDR2 are LNHDA and SQIVND (reference sequence).

A few counts support this clone. The chain carries TRBV5-6 and TRBJ2-1; 7 bases align to TRBD2. The CDR3 runs 15 residues. V shed 7 bases and J 4 bases; nucleotides not matched to a gene: 11. Germline-derived CDR1 and CDR2 are SGHDT and YYEEEE. The DNA of the CDR3 is TGTGCCAGCCGGTGGAGCGGGATGGTTTACAATGAGCAGTTCTTC. Amino acids: CASRWSGMVYNEQFF.

The V and J genes are TRBV6-1 and TRBJ1-5; a weak D match, TRBD1 (5 bases). Germline CDR1 reads MNHNS; CDR2 reads SASEGT. This CDR3 region has 13 residues. The V end lost 8 bases, the J end lost 3 bases, and 11 bases lay between the germline ends. The CDR3 DNA reads TGTGCCAGCGGGGGTCCCGTCAATCAGCCCCAGCATTTT. Translated: CASGGPVNQPQHF.

This rearrangement joins TRBV7-9 to TRBJ2-1; possible D gene TRBD1, 6 bases. Trimming removed 6 bases from V and 8 bases from J, with 20 bases in between. The CDR3 runs to 15 residues. The germline gives CDR1 SEHNR, CDR2 FQNEAQ (reference sequence). CDR3 in DNA: TGTGCCAGCAGACACAGGGCTACGGCTATCGATGAGCAGTTCTTC. Translated: CASRHRATAIDEQFF. The full variable domain, with the rest looked up from reference TRBV7-9 and TRBJ2-1, is DTGVSQNPRHKITKRGQNVTFRCDPISEHNRLYWYRQTLGQGPEFLTYFQNEAQLEKSRLLSDRFSAERPKGSFSTLEIQRTEQGDSAMYLCASRHRATAIDEQFFGPGTRLTVL.